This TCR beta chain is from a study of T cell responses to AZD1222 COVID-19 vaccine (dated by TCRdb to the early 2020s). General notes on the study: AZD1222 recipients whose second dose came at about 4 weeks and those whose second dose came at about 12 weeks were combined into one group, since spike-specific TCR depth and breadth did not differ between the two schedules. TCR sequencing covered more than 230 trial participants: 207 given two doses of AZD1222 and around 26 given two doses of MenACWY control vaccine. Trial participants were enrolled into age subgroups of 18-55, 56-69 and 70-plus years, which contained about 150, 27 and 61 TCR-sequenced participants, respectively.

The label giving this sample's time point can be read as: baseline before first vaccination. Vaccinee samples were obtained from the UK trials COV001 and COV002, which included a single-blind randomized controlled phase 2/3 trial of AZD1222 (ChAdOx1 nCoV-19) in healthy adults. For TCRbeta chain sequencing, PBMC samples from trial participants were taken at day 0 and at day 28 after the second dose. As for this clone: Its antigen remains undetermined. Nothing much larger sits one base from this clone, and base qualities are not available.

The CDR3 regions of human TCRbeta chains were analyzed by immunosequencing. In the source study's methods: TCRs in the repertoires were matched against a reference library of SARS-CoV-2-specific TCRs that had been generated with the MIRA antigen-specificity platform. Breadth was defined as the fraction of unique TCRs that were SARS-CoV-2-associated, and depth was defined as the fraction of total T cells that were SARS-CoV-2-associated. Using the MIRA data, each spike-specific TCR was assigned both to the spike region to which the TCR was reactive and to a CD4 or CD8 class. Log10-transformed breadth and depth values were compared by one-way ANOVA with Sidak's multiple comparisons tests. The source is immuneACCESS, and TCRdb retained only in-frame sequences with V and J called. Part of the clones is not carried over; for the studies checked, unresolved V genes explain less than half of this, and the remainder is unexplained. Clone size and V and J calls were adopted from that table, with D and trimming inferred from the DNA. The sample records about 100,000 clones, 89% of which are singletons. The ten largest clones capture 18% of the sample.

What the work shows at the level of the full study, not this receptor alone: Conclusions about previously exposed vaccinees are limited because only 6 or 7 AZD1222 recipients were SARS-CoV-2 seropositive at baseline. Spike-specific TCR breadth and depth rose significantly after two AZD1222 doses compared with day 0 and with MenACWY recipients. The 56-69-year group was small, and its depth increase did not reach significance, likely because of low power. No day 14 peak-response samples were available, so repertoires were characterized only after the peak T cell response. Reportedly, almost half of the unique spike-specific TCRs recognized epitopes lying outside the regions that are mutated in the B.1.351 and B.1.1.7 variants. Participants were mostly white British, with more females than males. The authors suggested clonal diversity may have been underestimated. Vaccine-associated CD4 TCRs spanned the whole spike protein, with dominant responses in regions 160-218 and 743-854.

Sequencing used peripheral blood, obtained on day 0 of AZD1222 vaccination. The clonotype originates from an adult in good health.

The CDR3 corresponds to CASSLGTSGGRSSYNEQFF. The DNA sequence reads TGTGCCAGCAGCTTAGGGACTAGTGGGGGGCGGAGCTCCTACAATGAGCAGTTCTTC. This receptor chain uses TRBV7-8 and TRBJ2-1, with TRBD2 perhaps the D gene, on 7 matching bases. CDR1 and CDR2, per the germline V gene, are SGHVS and FQNEAQ. Taken from cysteine to phenylalanine, the CDR3 has 19 residues. Only the CDR3 DNA is retained, 57 bases long and in frame from the first base. V lost 1 base and J lost 0 bases; the stretch between them is 19 bases long. The full variable domain, completed from the reference TRBV7-8 and TRBJ2-1 proteins outside the CDR3, reads GAGVSQSPRYKVAKRGQDVALRCDPISGHVSLFWYQQALGQGPEFLTYFQNEAQLDKSGLPSDRFFAERPEGSVSTLKIQRTQQEDSAVYLCASSLGTSGGRSSYNEQFFGPGTRLTVL.